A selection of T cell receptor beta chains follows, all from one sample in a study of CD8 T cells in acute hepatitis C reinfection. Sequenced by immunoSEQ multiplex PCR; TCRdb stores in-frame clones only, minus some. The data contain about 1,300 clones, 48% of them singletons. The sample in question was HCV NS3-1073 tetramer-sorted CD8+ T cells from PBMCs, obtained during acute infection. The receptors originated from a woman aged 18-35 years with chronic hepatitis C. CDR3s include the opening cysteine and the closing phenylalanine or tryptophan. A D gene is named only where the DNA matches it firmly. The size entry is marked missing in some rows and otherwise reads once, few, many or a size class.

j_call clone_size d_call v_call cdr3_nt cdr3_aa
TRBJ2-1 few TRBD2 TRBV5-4 TGTGCCAGCAGCCTACTAGCGGGGGCGTACAATGAGCAGTTCTTC CASSLLAGAYNEQFF
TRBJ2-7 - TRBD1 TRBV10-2 TGCGCCAGCAACGACAGGGGACGCGCAGGCGAGCAGTACTTC CASNDRGRAGEQYF
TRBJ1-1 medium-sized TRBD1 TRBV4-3 TGCGCCAGCAGCCAAGATCCATGGGCAGGGGGCGGGGGTGAAGCTTTCTTT CASSQDPWAGGGGEAFF
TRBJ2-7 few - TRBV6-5 TGTGCCAGCAGTTTGAGACAGTTTGCCTACGAGCAGTACTTC CASSLRQFAYEQYF
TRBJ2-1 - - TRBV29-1 TGCAGCGTTGTTTGGACAGGGAGGGACAATGAGCAGTTCTTC CSVVWTGRDNEQFF
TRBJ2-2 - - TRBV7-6 TGTGCCAGCAGCGCCGAGCCAGGGGCCCCCGGGGAGCTGTTTTTT CASSAEPGAPGELFF
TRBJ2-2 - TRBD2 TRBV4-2 TGTGCCAGCAGCCAAGAGGTAGCGGGGGGGACTAACACCGGGGAGCTGTTTTTT CASSQEVAGGTNTGELFF
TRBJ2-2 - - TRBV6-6 TGTGCCAGCACCCTGGCTGGGGAGCTGTTTTTT CASTLAGELFF
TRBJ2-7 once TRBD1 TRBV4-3 TGCGCCAGCAGCCAAGAGCCCGGGACAGCAGGGGCTCCCTACGAGCAGTACTTC CASSQEPGTAGAPYEQYF
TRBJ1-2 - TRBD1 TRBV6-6 TGTGCCAGCAGTTACGAGACAGGGGGTCTCAACTATGGCTACACCTTC CASSYETGGLNYGYTF
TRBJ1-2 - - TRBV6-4 TGTGCCAGCAGTGAAGGCCAGGGTTATGGCTACACCTTC CASSEGQGYGYTF
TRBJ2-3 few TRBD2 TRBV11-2 TGTGCCAGCAGCTTAGCGGGGGCAGCGGGGGGGGGAGATACGCAGTATTTT CASSLAGAAGGGDTQYF
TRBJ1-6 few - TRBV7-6 TGTGCCAGCAGCCAGGAGGGAGGTCAGGATTCACCCCTCCACTTT CASSQEGGQDSPLHF
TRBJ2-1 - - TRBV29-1 TGCAGCGGGAGGGGTCCAGCGGAGACCTACAATGAGCAGTTCTTC CSGRGPAETYNEQFF
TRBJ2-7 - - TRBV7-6 TGTGCCAGCAGCCCAGAGGCGGGGGCAGGGCTCGGGGAGCAGTACTTC CASSPEAGAGLGEQYF
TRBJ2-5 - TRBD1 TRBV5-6 TGTGCCAGCAGCTTCCGCCCTGGACAGGGCGAGGAGACCCAGTACTTC CASSFRPGQGEETQYF
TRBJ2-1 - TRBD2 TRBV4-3 TGCGCCAGCAGCCAAGAGGGCGCAGCGGGGGGGGGCGATGAGCAGTTCTTC CASSQEGAAGGGDEQFF